The 4 T cell receptor beta chains below come from one sample, sequenced in a study of cytomegalovirus exposure and HLA in healthy donors (dated by TCRdb to 2016 to 2017). The library was made by the immunoSEQ multiplex PCR assay. For the multiplex PCR, a mixture combining 60 forward primers for TCR Vbeta segments and 13 reverse primers for TCR Jbeta segments was used. The source is immuneACCESS, and TCRdb retained only in-frame sequences with V and J called. Part of the clones is not carried over; for the studies checked, unresolved V genes explain less than half of this, and the remainder is unexplained. This sample comprises about 70,000 clones, roughly 81% of them detected only once. Jointly, the top ten make up approximately 10% of the sample. Sequences were obtained from PBMCs. Receptors originate from a human donor in good health.

The chain links TRBV4-2 to TRBJ2-2; 10 bases map to TRBD2. The germline CDR1 and CDR2 sequences are LGHNA and YNFKEQ. This CDR3 region has 18 residues. Trimming removed 4 bases from V and 0 bases from J; junction bases left unmatched: 8. The CDR3: CASSRSLLAGTNTGELFF. CDR3 coding DNA: TGTGCCAGCAGCCGATCGTTACTAGCGGGAACGAACACCGGGGAGCTGTTTTTT.

This rearrangement joins TRBV18 to TRBJ1-4, with D maybe TRBD1 (5 bases). The germline V gene encodes CDR1 KGHSH and CDR2 LQKENI. Trimming left V 3 bases short and J 8 bases short, with 13 bases between. The CDR3 spans 14 residues. In DNA, the CDR3 is TGTGCCAGCTCACCCGGGACTGGAGGGGAAAAACTGTTTTTT. Amino acids: CASSPGTGGEKLFF.

This clone turned up a few times. The chain uses TRBV6-6 and TRBJ1-1; 7 bases are a match to TRBD1. The CDR3 covers 16 residues. Germline V gene lookup returns CDR1 MNHNY and CDR2 SVGAGI (reference sequence). The ends lost 10 bases at V and 1 base at J; junction bases unmatched: 15. The CDR3 nucleotides are TGTGCCACCAACGATGTTCCGGGACAGCAGAACACTGAAGCTTTCTTT. Amino acids: CATNDVPGQQNTEAFF.

The chain couples TRBV7-2 to TRBJ1-1; D unclear. Germline CDR1 reads SGHTA; CDR2 reads FQGNSA. This CDR3 is 15 amino acids long. Trimming removed 2 bases at V and 2 bases at J, with 12 bases between. The CDR3 region is CASSLSSAGNTEAFF. Written as DNA, the CDR3 is TGTGCCAGCAGCTTAAGTTCAGCGGGAAACACTGAAGCTTTCTTT.